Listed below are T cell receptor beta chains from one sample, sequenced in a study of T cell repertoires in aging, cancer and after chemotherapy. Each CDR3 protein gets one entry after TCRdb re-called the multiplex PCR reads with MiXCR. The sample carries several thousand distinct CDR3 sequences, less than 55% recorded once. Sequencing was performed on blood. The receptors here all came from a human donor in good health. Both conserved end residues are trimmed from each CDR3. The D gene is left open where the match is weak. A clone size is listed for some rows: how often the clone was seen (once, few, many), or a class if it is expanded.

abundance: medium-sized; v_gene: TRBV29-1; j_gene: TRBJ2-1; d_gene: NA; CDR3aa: SVDIVSDEQF
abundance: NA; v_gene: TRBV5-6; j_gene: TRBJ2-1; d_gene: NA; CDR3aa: ASSLPGVDEQF
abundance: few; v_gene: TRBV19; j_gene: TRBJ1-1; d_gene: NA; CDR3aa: ASSPGADTEAF
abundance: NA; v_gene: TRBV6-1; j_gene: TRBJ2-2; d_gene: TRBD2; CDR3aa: ASNLRLAGAGELF
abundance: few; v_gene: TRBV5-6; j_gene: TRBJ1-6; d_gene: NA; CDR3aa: ASSLAGAGSYNSPLH
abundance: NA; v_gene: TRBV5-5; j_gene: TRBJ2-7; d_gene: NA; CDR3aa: ASSLDIGGYEQY
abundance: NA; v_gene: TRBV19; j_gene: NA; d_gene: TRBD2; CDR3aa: ASSMTSGKYEQY
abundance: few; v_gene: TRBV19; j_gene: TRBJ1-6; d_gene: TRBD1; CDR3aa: ASSATRQGRNSPLH
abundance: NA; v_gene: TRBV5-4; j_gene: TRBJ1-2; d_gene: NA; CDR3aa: ASSDSSKGGYT
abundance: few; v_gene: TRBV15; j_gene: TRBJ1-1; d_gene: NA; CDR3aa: ATSRVRGSVEAF
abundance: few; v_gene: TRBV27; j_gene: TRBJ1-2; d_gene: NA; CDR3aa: ASSPRLLGGYGYT
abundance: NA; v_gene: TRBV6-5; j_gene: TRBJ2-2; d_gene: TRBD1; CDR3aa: ASIQGASGELF
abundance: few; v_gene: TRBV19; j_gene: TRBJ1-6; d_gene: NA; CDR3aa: AGHREDNSPLH
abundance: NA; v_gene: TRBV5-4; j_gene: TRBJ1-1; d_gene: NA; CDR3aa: ASSPGGGEVAF
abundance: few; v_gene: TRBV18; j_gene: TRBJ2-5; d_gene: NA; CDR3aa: ASTGAQETQY
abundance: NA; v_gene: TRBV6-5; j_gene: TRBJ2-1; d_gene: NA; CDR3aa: ASSSTSRGYNEQF
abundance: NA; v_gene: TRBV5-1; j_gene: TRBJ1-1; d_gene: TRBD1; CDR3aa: ASSWSTGTEAF
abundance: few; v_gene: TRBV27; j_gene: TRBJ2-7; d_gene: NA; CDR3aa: ASSLLGRVYEQY
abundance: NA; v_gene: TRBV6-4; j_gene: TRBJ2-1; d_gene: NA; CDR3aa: AIRFGTQEGYNEQF
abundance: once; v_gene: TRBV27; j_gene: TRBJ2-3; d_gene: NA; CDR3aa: ASSLFGHPGTDTQY
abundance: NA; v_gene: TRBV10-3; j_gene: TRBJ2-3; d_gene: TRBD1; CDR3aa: AISESLGQGWDTQY
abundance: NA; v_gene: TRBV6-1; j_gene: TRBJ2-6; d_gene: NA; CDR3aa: ASSPGGSSGANVLT
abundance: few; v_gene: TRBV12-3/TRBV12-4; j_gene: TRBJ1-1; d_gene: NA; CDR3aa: ASSPRGGLDTEAF
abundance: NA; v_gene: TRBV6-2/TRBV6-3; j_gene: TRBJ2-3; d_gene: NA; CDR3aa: ASSYSRTASTDTQY
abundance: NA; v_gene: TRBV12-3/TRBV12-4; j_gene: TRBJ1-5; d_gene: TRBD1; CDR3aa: ASSWTGATGTSSNQPQH
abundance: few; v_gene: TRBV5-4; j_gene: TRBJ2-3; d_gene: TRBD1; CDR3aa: ASSLGGQQSTDTQY
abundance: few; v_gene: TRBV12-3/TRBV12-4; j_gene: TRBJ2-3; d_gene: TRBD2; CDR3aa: ASSLGGLDDGDTQY
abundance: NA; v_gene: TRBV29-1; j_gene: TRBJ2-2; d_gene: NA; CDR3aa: SVVQDKASTGELF
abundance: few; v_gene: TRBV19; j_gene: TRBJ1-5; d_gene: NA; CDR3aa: ASSGSNQPQH
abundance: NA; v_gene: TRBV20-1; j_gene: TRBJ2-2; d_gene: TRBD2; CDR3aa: SASVAGGRTGELF
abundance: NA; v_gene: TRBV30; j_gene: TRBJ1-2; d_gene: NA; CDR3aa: AWSPGTHYGYT
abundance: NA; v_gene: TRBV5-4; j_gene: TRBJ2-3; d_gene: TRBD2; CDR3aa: ASTSGLAGVTDTQY
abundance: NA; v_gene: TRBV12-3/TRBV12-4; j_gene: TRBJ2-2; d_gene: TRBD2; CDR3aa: ASSLAGGTGELF
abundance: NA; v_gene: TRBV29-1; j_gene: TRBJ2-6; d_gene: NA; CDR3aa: SLGLTSHSGANVLT
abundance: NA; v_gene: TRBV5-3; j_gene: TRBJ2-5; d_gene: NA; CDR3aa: ASSSGGFQETQY